The 2 T cell receptor beta chains presented below share a single source sample, sequenced in a study of CD8 T cells in Susac syndrome. Random-hexamer reverse transcription was applied to about 0.5 to 1 ug RNA. TCRdb processed the immunoSEQ multiplex PCR reads anew with MiXCR; each CDR3 protein has one entry. The table has approximately 57,000 distinct CDR3 sequences, around 95% seen once. The sequencing input was CD8+ T cells from PBMCs. These receptor sequences come from a human donor with Susac syndrome.

This rearrangement joins TRBV20-1 to TRBJ2-3; D not certain. CDR1 and CDR2 (germline): DFQATT, SNEGSKA (reference sequence). The CDR3 totals 15 residues. V dropped 0 bases and J dropped 0 bases, with 10 bases sitting between them. The CDR3 is CSARDRHGSTDTQYF. The DNA of the CDR3 is TGCAGTGCTAGAGATCGACACGGGAGCACAGATACGCAGTATTTT.

The sample holds one count of this clonotype. V gene TRBV10-3 combines with J gene TRBJ2-2; possibly TRBD1 for D (6 bases). Germline CDR1 is ENHRY and CDR2 is SYGVKD. Deletions cut 7 bases from V and 7 bases from J, with 13 bases between. The CDR3 covers 13 residues. CDR3 in DNA: TGTGCCATCATGGACAGTAAAGGCGGGGAGCTGTTTTTT. It yields the protein CAIMDSKGGELFF.